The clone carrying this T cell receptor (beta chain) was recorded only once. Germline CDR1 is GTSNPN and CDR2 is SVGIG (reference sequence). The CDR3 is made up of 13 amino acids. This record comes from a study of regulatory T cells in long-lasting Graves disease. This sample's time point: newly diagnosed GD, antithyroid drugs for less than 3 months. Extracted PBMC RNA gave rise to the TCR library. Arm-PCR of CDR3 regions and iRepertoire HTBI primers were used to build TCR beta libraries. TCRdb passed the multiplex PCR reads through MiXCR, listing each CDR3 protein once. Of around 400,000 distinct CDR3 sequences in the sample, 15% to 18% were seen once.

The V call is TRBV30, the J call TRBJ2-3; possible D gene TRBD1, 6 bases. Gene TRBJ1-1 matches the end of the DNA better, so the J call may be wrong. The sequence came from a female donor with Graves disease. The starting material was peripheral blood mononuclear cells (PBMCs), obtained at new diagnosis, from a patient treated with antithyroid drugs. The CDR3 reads CAWSVGGLAEAFF. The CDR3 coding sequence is TGTGCCTGGAGTGTCGGGGGGCTCGCTGAAGCTTTCTTT.